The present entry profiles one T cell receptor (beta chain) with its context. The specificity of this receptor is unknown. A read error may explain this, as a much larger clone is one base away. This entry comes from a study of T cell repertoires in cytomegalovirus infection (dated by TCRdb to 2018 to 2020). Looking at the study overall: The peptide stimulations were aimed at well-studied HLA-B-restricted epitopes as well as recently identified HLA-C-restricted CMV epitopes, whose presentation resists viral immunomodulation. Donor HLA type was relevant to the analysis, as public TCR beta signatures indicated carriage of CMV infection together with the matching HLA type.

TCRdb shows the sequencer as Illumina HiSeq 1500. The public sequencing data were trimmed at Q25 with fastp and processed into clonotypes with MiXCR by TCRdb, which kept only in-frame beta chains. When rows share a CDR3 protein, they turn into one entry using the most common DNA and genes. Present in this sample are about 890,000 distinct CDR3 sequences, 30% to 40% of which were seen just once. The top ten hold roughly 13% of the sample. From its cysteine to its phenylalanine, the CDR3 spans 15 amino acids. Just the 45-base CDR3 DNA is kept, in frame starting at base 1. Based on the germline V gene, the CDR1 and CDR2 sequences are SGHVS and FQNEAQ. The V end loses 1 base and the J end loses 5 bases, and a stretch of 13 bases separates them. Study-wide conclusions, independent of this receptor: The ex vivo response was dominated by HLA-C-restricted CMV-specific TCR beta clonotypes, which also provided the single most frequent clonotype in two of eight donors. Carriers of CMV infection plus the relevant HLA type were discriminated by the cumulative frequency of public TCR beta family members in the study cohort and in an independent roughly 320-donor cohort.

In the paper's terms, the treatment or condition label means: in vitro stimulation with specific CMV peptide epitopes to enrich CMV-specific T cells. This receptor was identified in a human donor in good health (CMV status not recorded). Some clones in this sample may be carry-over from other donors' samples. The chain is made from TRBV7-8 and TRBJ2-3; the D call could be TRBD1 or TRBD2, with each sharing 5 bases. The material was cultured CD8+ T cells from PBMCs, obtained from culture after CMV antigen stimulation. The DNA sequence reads TGTGCCAGCAGCTTAGTCAGGGAGCTACTAGATACGCAGTATTTT. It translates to CASSLVRELLDTQYF.